The sequence of this T cell receptor beta chain was determined in a study of T cells in Graves' hyperthyroidism and ophthalmopathy. This CDR3 contains 15 residues. Germline V gene data show CDR1 as SGHVS and CDR2 as FQNEAQ. Trimming pared 6 bases from V and 0 bases from J, leaving 13 bases between. General study results and limits: Blood also showed most of the thyroid clonotypes that were expanded above 0.001.

The CDR3 regions of TCR beta were amplified from RNA transcripts. A set of HTBI primers served as the primers for a first-round RT-PCR of the TCR CDR3. TCRdb re-analysed the multiplex PCR reads in MiXCR, keeping a single row per CDR3 protein. The table includes under 650,000 distinct CDR3 sequences, 16% detected once. On this clonotype itself: Its antigen is unidentified.

This sequence originates from a woman in her twenties or thirties with Graves' hyperthyroidism. The chain couples TRBV7-8 to TRBJ2-3; D unresolved. What was sequenced was blood. The CDR3 DNA sequence: TGTGCCAGCAGTTTAACGACCCCCAGCACAGATACGCAGTATTTT. It is translated as CASSLTTPSTDTQYF.